The table lists the clone carrying this T cell receptor beta chain with a few counts. Its specificity is unknown. Investigators reverse transcribed all isolated RNA, so they sequenced expressed TCRB transcripts. Sequencing was performed with immunoSEQ multiplex PCR; in TCRdb, only in-frame clones are kept and a portion is missing. The sample carries hundreds of thousands of clones, roughly an eighth recorded once. Germline V gene data show CDR1 as SGHTA and CDR2 as FQGNSA. Losses at the gene ends were 5 bases for V and 4 bases for J; bases not matched to a gene: 8. CDR3 length: 16 amino acids. Sorting based on CD45RO/CCR7/CD25/CD127/CD95/CD27 separated CD4+ naive, central memory, regulatory and stem cell-like memory cells. This sample was taken from a study of beta chain features in type 1 diabetes. Study results and caveats: Moderately but significantly shorter TCRB CDR3s were found in Type 1 diabetes patients in all four CD4+ subsets. Healthy donors had naive, central memory and Treg TCRB repertoires that appeared less similar than those seen among patients.

This receptor was identified in a man between 18 and 35 years old with type 1 diabetes. Material for sequencing was naive CD4+ T cells from blood. The chain joins TRBV7-2 to TRBJ2-1; TRBD2 matches 10 bases. CDR3 sequence (DNA): TGTGCCAGCAGCCAAAGATTAGCGGGGGGATACAATGAGCAGTTCTTC. Its translation is CASSQRLAGGYNEQFF.